This is a list of T cell receptor beta chains from one sample in a study of response to subunit inactivated influenza vaccine. Each CDR3 protein is one row after TCRdb ran MiXCR on the RT-PCR reads. This sample carries around 300,000 distinct CDR3 sequences, approximately 21% of them seen once, and the ten largest clones take 10%. The specimen comprised PBMCs from blood, sampled 21 months after vaccination. All receptors derive from a man in his fifties or sixties who received an inactivated influenza vaccine. Each CDR3 is given with its conserved first and last residue. A D gene is named only where the DNA matches it firmly. A row's size may be missing; if present it is once, few, many or a size class.

-	-	16	TRBV7-8	TRBJ2-1	CASSPRGRTEYNEQFF	TGTGCCAGCAGCCCTCGCGGGCGGACTGAGTACAATGAGCAGTTCTTC
-	-	14	TRBV6-1	TRBJ1-4	CASSRGRANEKLFF	TGTGCCAGCAGCCGGGGGAGAGCTAATGAAAAACTGTTTTTT
few	TRBD2	14	TRBV12-3/TRBV12-4	TRBJ2-2	CASTLAGVPGELFF	TGTGCCAGTACTCTAGCGGGGGTCCCCGGGGAGCTGTTTTTT
many	-	19	TRBV14	TRBJ2-7	CASSTSPFVPGPSSYEQYF	TGTGCCAGCAGCACTAGCCCCTTCGTCCCGGGTCCGAGCTCCTACGAGCAGTACTTC
few	-	14	TRBV12-3/TRBV12-4	TRBJ1-5	CASSFRTVNQPQHF	TGTGCCAGCAGTTTTAGGACAGTAAATCAGCCCCAGCATTTT
-	-	13	TRBV6-5	TRBJ2-7	CASSYSRWREQYF	TGTGCCAGCAGTTATTCTCGCTGGCGCGAGCAGTACTTC
-	TRBD1	16	TRBV4-2	TRBJ1-5	CASSQESRAGGQPQHF	TGTGCCAGCAGCCAAGAATCCCGGGCAGGGGGGCAGCCCCAGCATTTT
few	TRBD1	16	TRBV7-9	TRBJ1-1	CASSTGQGRRNTEAFF	TGTGCCAGCAGCACGGGACAGGGCCGTCGGAACACTGAAGCTTTCTTT
many	-	13	TRBV6-5	TRBJ1-5	CASSYSLDQPQHF	TGTGCCAGCAGTTACTCGTTGGATCAGCCCCAGCATTTT
few	-	13	TRBV11-2	TRBJ1-3	CATKTGNGNTIYF	TGTGCCACCAAAACAGGGAATGGAAACACCATATATTTT
-	-	13	TRBV12-3/TRBV12-4	TRBJ2-2	CASSRELTGELFF	TGTGCCAGCAGCAGGGAACTCACCGGGGAGCTGTTTTTT
few	-	16	TRBV5-1	TRBJ1-2	CASSPAFGGVNYGYTF	TGCGCCAGCAGCCCTGCCTTCGGGGGAGTTAACTATGGCTACACCTTC
-	-	13	TRBV5-1	TRBJ1-2	CASSGDTYYGYTF	TGCGCCAGCAGCGGGGACACTTACTATGGCTACACCTTC
many	-	15	TRBV10-3	TRBJ1-3	CAISGGPSSGNTIYF	TGTGCCATCAGTGGTGGACCCAGCTCTGGAAACACCATATATTTT
-	-	17	TRBV14	TRBJ1-6	CASSPRTHSSYNSPLHF	TGTGCCAGCAGCCCCCGGACCCACAGCTCCTATAATTCACCCCTCCACTTT
few	TRBD2	15	TRBV6-1	TRBJ2-7	CASRKTSGRGDEQYF	TGTGCCAGCAGGAAGACTAGCGGGCGGGGAGACGAGCAGTACTTC
few	TRBD2	14	TRBV5-1	TRBJ2-3	CASRSRLATDTQYF	TGCGCCAGCCGATCTCGACTAGCAACAGATACGCAGTATTTT
few	TRBD2	14	TRBV2	TRBJ2-3	CASRGLAVADTQYF	TGTGCCAGCAGGGGACTAGCGGTGGCAGATACGCAGTATTTT
many	-	13	TRBV29-1	TRBJ1-2	CSVDSAGPYGYTF	TGCAGCGTTGACAGTGCCGGCCCCTATGGCTACACCTTC
-	TRBD2	14	TRBV20-1	TRBJ2-7	CSALWTSGTYEQYF	TGCAGTGCCCTCTGGACTAGCGGGACCTACGAGCAGTACTTC
-	-	13	TRBV29-1	TRBJ2-3	CSVDRGQTDTQYF	TGCAGCGTTGATCGGGGGCAGACAGATACGCAGTATTTT
-	TRBD2	14	TRBV7-9	TRBJ2-5	CASSARLARETQYF	TGTGCCAGCAGTGCGAGACTAGCGCGGGAGACCCAGTACTTC
-	-	13	TRBV20-1	TRBJ2-6	CSASSLGANVLTF	TGCAGTGCCTCCAGTCTTGGGGCCAACGTCCTGACTTTC
few	-	14	TRBV7-9	TRBJ2-1	CASSFALEFGERFF	TGTGCCAGCAGCTTTGCACTAGAATTTGGTGAGCGGTTCTTC
many	-	15	TRBV28	TRBJ1-3	CASRREENLGNTIYF	TGTGCCAGCAGGAGGGAAGAGAATCTTGGAAACACCATATATTTT
few	-	12	TRBV7-9	TRBJ1-1	CASSLGTVEAFF	TGTGCCAGCAGCTTAGGGACAGTAGAAGCTTTCTTT
-	-	16	TRBV7-2	TRBJ1-5	CASSLVGGRSNQPQHF	TGTGCCAGCAGCTTAGTCGGGGGCAGGAGCAATCAGCCCCAGCATTTT
many	-	16	TRBV9	TRBJ1-4	CASSDDSGATNEKLFF	TGTGCCAGCAGCGACGACAGCGGAGCAACTAATGAAAAACTGTTTTTT
many	-	15	TRBV28	TRBJ1-4	CASSLARATNEKLFF	TGTGCCAGCAGTTTAGCGCGCGCAACTAATGAAAAACTGTTTTTT